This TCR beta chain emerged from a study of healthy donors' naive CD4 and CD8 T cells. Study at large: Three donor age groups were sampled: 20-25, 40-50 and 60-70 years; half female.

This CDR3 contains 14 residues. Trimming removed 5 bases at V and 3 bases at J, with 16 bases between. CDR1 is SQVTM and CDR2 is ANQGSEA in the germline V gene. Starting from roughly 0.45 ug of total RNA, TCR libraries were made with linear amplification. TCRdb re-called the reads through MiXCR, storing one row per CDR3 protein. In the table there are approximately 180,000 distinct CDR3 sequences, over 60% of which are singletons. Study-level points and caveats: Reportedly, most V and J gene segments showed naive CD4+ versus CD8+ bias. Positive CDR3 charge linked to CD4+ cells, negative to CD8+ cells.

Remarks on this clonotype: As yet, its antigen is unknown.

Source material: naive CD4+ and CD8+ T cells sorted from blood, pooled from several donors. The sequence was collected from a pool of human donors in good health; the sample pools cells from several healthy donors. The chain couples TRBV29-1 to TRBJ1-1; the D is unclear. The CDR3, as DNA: TGCAGCGTTATTCTCTTGCTTGCGGACACTGAAGCTTTCTTT. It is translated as CSVILLLADTEAFF.